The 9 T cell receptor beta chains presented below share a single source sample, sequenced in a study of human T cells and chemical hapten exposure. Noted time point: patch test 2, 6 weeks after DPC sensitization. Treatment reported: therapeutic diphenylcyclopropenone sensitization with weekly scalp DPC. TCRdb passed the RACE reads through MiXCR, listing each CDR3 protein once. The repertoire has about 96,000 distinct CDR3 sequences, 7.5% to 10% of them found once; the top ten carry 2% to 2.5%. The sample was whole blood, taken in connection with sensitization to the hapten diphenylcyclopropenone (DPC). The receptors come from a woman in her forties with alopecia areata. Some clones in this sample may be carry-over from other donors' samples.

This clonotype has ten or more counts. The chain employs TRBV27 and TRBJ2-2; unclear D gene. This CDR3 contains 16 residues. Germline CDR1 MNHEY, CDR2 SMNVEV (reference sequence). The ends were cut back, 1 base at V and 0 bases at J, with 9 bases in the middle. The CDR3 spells CASSLWVRTNTGELFF. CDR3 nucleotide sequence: TGTGCCAGCAGTTTATGGGTTAGGACGAACACCGGGGAGCTGTTTTTT.

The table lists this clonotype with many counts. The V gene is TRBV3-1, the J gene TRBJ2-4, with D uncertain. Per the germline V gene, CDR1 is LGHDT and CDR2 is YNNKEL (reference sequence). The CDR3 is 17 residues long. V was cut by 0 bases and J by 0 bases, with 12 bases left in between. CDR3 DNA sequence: TGTGCCAGCAGCCAAGAAAAACCCTCACTAGCCAAAAACATTCAGTACTTC. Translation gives CASSQEKPSLAKNIQYF.

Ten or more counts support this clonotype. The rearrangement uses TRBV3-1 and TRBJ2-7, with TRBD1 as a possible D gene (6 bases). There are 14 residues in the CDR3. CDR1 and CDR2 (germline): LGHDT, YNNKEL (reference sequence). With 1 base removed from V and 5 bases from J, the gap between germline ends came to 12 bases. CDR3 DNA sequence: TGTGCCAGCAGCCAAGTACAGGGTTGGAACGAGCAGTACTTC. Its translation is CASSQVQGWNEQYF.

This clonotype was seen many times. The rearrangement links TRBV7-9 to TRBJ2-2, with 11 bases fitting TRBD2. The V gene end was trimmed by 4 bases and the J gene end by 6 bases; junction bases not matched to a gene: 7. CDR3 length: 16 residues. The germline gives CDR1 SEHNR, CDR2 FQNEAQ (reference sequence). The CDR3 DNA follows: TGTGCCAGCAGCTCCTATAGCGGGAGGGCCTCCGGGGAGCTGTTTTTT. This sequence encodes CASSSYSGRASGELFF.

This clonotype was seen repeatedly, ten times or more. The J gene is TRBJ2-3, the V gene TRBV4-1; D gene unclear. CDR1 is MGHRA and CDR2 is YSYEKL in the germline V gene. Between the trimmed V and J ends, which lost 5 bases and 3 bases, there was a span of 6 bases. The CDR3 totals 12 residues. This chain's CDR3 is CASSGMTDTQYF. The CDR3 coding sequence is TGCGCCAGCAGCGGGATGACAGATACGCAGTATTTT.

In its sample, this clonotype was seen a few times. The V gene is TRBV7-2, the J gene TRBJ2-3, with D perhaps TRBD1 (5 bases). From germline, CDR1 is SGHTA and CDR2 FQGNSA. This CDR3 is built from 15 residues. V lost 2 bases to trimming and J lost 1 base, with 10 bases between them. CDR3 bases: TGTGCCAGCAGCTTAAAGGGGATAGGCACAGATACGCAGTATTTT. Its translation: CASSLKGIGTDTQYF.

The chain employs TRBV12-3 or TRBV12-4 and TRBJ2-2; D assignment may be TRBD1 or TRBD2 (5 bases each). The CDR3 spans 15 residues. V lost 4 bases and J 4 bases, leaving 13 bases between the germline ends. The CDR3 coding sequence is TGTGCCAGCAGTTCCTCCGGGACCCTCACCGGGGAGCTGTTTTTT. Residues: CASSSSGTLTGELFF.

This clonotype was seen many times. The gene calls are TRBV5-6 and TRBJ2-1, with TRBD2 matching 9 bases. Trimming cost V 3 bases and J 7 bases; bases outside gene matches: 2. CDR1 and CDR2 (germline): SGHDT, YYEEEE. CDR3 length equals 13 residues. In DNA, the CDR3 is TGTGCCAGCAGCTGGCGGGAGGGGAATGAGCAGTTCTTC. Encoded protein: CASSWREGNEQFF.

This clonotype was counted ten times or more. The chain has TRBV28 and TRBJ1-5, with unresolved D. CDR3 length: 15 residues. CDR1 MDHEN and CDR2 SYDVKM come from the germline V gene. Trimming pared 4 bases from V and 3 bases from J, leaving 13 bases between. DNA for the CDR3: TGTGCCAGCAGTTCACCGGCCCAGGTCAATCAGCCCCAGCATTTT. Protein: CASSSPAQVNQPQHF.